A single sample is the source of the 27 T cell receptor beta chains below, sequenced in a study of cytomegalovirus exposure and HLA in healthy donors. It was with 60 Vbeta and 13 Jbeta primers that the PCR ran. The table came from immunoSEQ multiplex PCR; TCRdb's copy has only in-frame clones and leaves some out. This sample has 150,000 to 200,000 clones, with about three quarters found just once. Sequenced material: PBMCs. These receptors were obtained from a woman between 50 and 59 years old in good health and CMV-seropositive.

There are a few counts of this clone. V gene TRBV5-1 combines with J gene TRBJ2-5; D is perhaps TRBD1 (6 bases). Trimming took off 4 bases at V and 2 bases at J, with 9 bases between the two ends. The CDR3 length is 13 residues. From germline, CDR1 is SGHRS and CDR2 YFSETQ. The CDR3 DNA reads as TGCGCCAGCAGCCCCGGACAGCAAGAGACCCAGTACTTC. Translating it yields CASSPGQQETQYF.

This clone was counted a single time. The chain carries TRBV7-2 and TRBJ2-7; 15 positions agree with TRBD2. This CDR3 spans 19 amino acids. The ends lost 5 bases at V and 2 bases at J; junction bases unmatched: 13. CDR1 and CDR2 from the germline V gene are SGHTA and FQGNSA. CDR3 loop: CASSHLWTSGRGPPYEQYF. DNA for the CDR3: TGTGCCAGCAGCCACCTCTGGACTAGCGGGAGGGGGCCCCCCTACGAGCAGTACTTC.

The J gene is TRBJ2-7, the V gene TRBV7-2, with unresolved D. Germline V gene lookup returns CDR1 SGHTA and CDR2 FQGNSA. V was clipped by 3 bases and J by 0 bases, with 15 bases between them. The CDR3 totals 16 residues. The CDR3 DNA reads as TGTGCCAGCAGCTTTTCTAGGAGCCACACCTCCTACGAGCAGTACTTC. Protein product: CASSFSRSHTSYEQYF.

V is TRBV9 and J is TRBJ2-5, with TRBD2 identical over 15 bases. Trimming took 3 bases from V and 2 from J; bases not matched to a gene: 5. Germline CDR1 is SGDLS and CDR2 is YYNGEE. This CDR3 region has 17 residues. CDR3: CASSEGTSGGSQETQYF. Here the CDR3 DNA reads TGTGCCAGCAGCGAGGGGACTAGCGGGGGGTCACAAGAGACCCAGTACTTC.

This clone was seen only once. The rearrangement links TRBV9 to TRBJ1-4; D is perhaps TRBD1 (5 bases). In germline, CDR1 is SGDLS, CDR2 YYNGEE. There are 14 residues in the CDR3. The V gene lost 2 bases and the J gene lost 2 bases, with 7 bases spanning the gap. This chain's CDR3 is CASSVQGTNEKLFF. CDR3 bases: TGTGCCAGCAGCGTCCAGGGTACTAATGAAAAACTGTTTTTT.

The chain carries TRBV7-2 and TRBJ1-4, with D unresolved. There are 14 residues in the CDR3. V was clipped by 5 bases and J by 7 bases, with 14 bases between them. Germline V gene data show CDR1 as SGHTA and CDR2 as FQGNSA. CDR3 sequence: CASSRLLPGEKLFF. As DNA, the CDR3 is TGTGCCAGCAGCCGCCTCCTTCCAGGTGAAAAACTGTTTTTT.

The genes are TRBV6-6 and TRBJ2-2; TRBD1 aligns across 9 bases. The V gene's germline CDR1 is MNHNY and CDR2 SVGAGI (reference sequence). CDR3 size: 16 residues. With 4 bases clipped from V and 10 bases from J, the junction kept 13 bases outside the gene matches. For the CDR3, the DNA is TGTGCCAGCAGTTCTTGGGGACAGGGTGATTCGGTGGAGCTGTTTTTT. Protein sequence: CASSSWGQGDSVELFF.

The chain combines TRBV11-3 with TRBJ2-7; the D gene is possibly TRBD2 (5 bases). The ends were cut back, 5 bases at V and 7 bases at J, with 18 bases in the middle. The CDR3 sequence is 14 residues long. Germline loops: CDR1 SGHNT, CDR2 YENEEA. CDR3 loop: CASSPGGGSGEQYF. CDR3 DNA sequence: TGTGCCAGCAGCCCAGGTGGCGGGTCGGGAGAGCAGTACTTC.

The chain links TRBV27 to TRBJ2-7, with 13 positions matching TRBD2. V lost 10 bases and J lost 0; bases outside the gene matches: 12. There are 17 residues in the CDR3. CDR1 is MNHEY and CDR2 is SMNVEV in the germline V gene (reference sequence). The CDR3 DNA follows: TGTGCCACCTCTCCGCCGGGGACTAGCGGGACCTCCTACGAGCAGTACTTC. Translating gives CATSPPGTSGTSYEQYF.

The table lists this clone with a count of one. The chain uses TRBV9 and TRBJ1-6, with D possibly matching TRBD1 (6 bases). The V end was cut by 0 bases, the J end by 6 bases, with 13 bases between. Germline V lookup: CDR1 SGDLS, CDR2 YYNGEE. The CDR3 runs to 16 residues. For the CDR3, the DNA is TGTGCCAGCAGCGTAGCCCCGCAGGGGAGTAATTCACCCCTCCACTTT. This translates into CASSVAPQGSNSPLHF.

Points on this clone: Other DNA sequences in the same sample also yield this CDR3. The rearrangement joins TRBV4-3 to TRBJ1-1, with TRBD1 matching 8 bases. The trim removed 3 bases at V and 1 base at J, leaving 10 bases unmatched. The CDR3 spans 17 residues. Germline V gives CDR1 LGHNA, CDR2 YSLEER. CDR3 sequence: CASSQDYRGEPNTEAFF. As DNA, the CDR3 is TGCGCCAGCAGCCAGGACTACAGGGGGGAGCCGAACACTGAAGCTTTCTTT.

The chain carries TRBV13 and TRBJ2-7, with 8 bases lining up with TRBD1. The CDR3 runs to 14 residues. Germline V lookup: CDR1 PRHDT, CDR2 FYEKMQ (reference sequence). With 5 bases clipped from V and 2 bases from J, the junction kept 5 bases outside the gene matches. The CDR3 coding sequence is TGTGCCAGCAGCCCCAGGGGGCTTGCCTACGAGCAGTACTTC. This encodes CASSPRGLAYEQYF.

The chain couples TRBV27 to TRBJ1-2, with D possibly TRBD1 on 6 matching bases. Germline CDR1 reads MNHEY; CDR2 reads SMNVEV (reference sequence). The CDR3 is made up of 14 amino acids. V lost 5 bases, J lost 3 bases, and 13 bases lay in between. As DNA, the CDR3 is TGTGCCAGCAGTCCTAAACAGGGAGACTATGGCTACACCTTC. This gives the protein CASSPKQGDYGYTF.

The rearrangement joins TRBV6-1 to TRBJ2-3, with D maybe TRBD1 (5 bases). Germline V gene data show CDR1 as MNHNS and CDR2 as SASEGT. The CDR3 is 13 amino acids. V lost 4 bases, J lost 4 bases, and 9 bases lay in between. CDR3 loop: CASSAGLPDTQYF. CDR3 nucleotides: TGTGCCAGCAGTGCAGGGCTCCCAGATACGCAGTATTTT.

The rearrangement joins TRBV21-1 to TRBJ2-4; TRBD1 is the table's D call, not checked against the DNA. TRBV21-1 is a pseudogene locus. The CDR3 is 18 amino acids. CDR3 nucleotides: TGTGCCAGCAGCAGGGCAGGGGGAAAAAGGGGGACCAAAAACATTCAGTACTTC. Protein: CASSRAGGKRGTKNIQYF.

V and J are TRBV5-1 and TRBJ2-5, with TRBD1 identical over 10 bases. The last part of the DNA fits TRBJ2-7 better; the J call may be wrong. Germline-derived CDR1 and CDR2 are SGHRS and YFSETQ. The CDR3 runs 14 residues. CDR3: CASSPGQGHHEQYF. The CDR3 DNA sequence: TGCGCCAGCAGCCCGGGACAGGGGCATCACGAGCAGTACTTC.

The rearrangement uses TRBV5-1 and TRBJ1-2; D may be TRBD1 (6 bases). This CDR3 is built from 15 residues. Germline V lookup: CDR1 SGHRS, CDR2 YFSETQ. With 0 bases removed from V and 4 bases from J, the gap between germline ends came to 13 bases. The CDR3 loop is CASSLDGGVVYGYTF. Written as DNA, the CDR3 is TGCGCCAGCAGCTTGGATGGGGGCGTCGTCTATGGCTACACCTTC.

This clone turned up a few times. The chain joins TRBV14 to TRBJ2-5, with 11 bases that match TRBD2. The CDR3 spans 14 residues. Germline V lookup: CDR1 SGHDN, CDR2 FVKESK. J was trimmed by 9 bases and V by 4 bases; bases with no gene match: 7. The CDR3 DNA is TGTGCCAGCAGCCGAGGACTAGCGGGTACGGCCCAGTACTTC. Translation gives CASSRGLAGTAQYF.

This rearrangement joins TRBV28 to TRBJ1-4; 7 nucleotides agree with TRBD1. This CDR3 is 14 amino acids long. The ends lost 6 bases at V and 8 bases at J; junction bases unmatched: 9. Germline values: CDR1 MDHEN, CDR2 SYDVKM. The CDR3 spells CASSTGTEDEKLFF. The DNA of the CDR3 is TGTGCCAGCAGCACCGGGACAGAAGACGAAAAACTGTTTTTT.

This chain joins TRBV4-1 and TRBJ1-1; D uncertain. CDR1 MGHRA and CDR2 YSYEKL come from the germline V gene. The V end was cut by 0 bases, the J end by 12 bases, with 14 bases between. The CDR3 contains 13 residues. The CDR3 DNA follows: TGCGCCAGCAGCCAAGATTTACAGTTTGTGTCTTTCTTT. It is translated as CASSQDLQFVSFF.

This chain uses TRBV11-2 with TRBJ1-1, with 9 bases identical to TRBD1. This CDR3 comprises 16 residues. Germline V gene data show CDR1 as SGHAT and CDR2 as FQNNGV. Losses at the gene ends were 4 bases for V and 1 base for J; bases not matched to a gene: 7. DNA of the CDR3: TGTGCCAGCAGCTCCTGGGACAGGGCTACGAACACTGAAGCTTTCTTT. Protein product: CASSSWDRATNTEAFF.

The chain is built from TRBV18 and TRBJ2-2, with TRBD1 matching 8 bases. The germline V gene has CDR1 KGHSH and CDR2 LQKENI. The trim removed 2 bases at V and 1 base at J, leaving 3 bases unmatched. This CDR3 is 16 amino acids long. The CDR3 protein is CASSPNDRGNTGELFF. In DNA form, the CDR3 reads TGTGCCAGCTCACCAAACGACAGGGGGAACACCGGGGAGCTGTTTTTT.

This clone was found a few times. V gene TRBV2 combines with J gene TRBJ2-2, with D possibly matching TRBD2 (7 bases). The CDR3 extends over 16 amino acids. From germline, CDR1 is SNHLY and CDR2 FYNNEI. Trimming cost V 7 bases and J 8 bases, with 23 bases left between them. As DNA, the CDR3 is TGTGCCAGCAATCCGGGGGGAGCTGACAGGACAGGGGAGCTGTTTTTT. It specifies CASNPGGADRTGELFF.

The V and J genes are TRBV10-2 and TRBJ2-3; the match to TRBD2 covers 8 bases. V gave up 8 bases and J gave up 0 bases; unmatched junction bases: 10. Per germline, CDR1 WSHSY and CDR2 SAAADI. There are 16 residues in the CDR3. This CDR3 is CASLHGREGSTDTQYF. Written as DNA, the CDR3 is TGCGCCAGCCTACATGGCCGGGAGGGGAGCACAGATACGCAGTATTTT.

Notes on this clone: At one boundary the junction diverges from the germline segment, which might be a read error. The chain carries TRBV2 and TRBJ2-7; D is uncertain. Germline V gives CDR1 SNHLY, CDR2 FYNNEI. This CDR3 has 10 amino acids. The CDR3: CASSVSKSGF. CDR3 nucleotides: TGTGCCAGCAGTGTCAGCAAGTCGGGTTTC.

J is TRBJ2-5 and V is TRBV2; D is unclear. V was clipped by 4 bases and J by 5 bases, with 11 bases between them. Germline loops: CDR1 SNHLY, CDR2 FYNNEI. The CDR3 is 13 amino acids. This CDR3 reads CASSVTARETQYF. CDR3 DNA sequence: TGTGCCAGCAGTGTAACAGCCCGTGAGACCCAGTACTTC. Supplemented by reference TRBV2 and TRBJ2-5, the full variable domain reads EPEVTQTPSHQVTQMGQEVILRCVPISNHLYFYWYRQILGQKVEFLVSFYNNEISEKSEIFDDQFSVERPDGSNFTLKIRSTKLEDSAMYFCASSVTARETQYFGPGTRLLVL.

In this sample, this clone turned up a few times. The rearrangement uses TRBV10-3 and TRBJ1-1; possibly TRBD1 for D (5 bases). Germline values: CDR1 ENHRY, CDR2 SYGVKD. The CDR3 has 16 residues. The germline V and J ends were trimmed by 3 bases and 5 bases, with 19 bases remaining between them. The DNA of the CDR3 is TGTGCCATCAGTGATCCTACCCGGAGGGGCCCTACTGAAGCTTTCTTT. It specifies CAISDPTRRGPTEAFF.